Following are 4 T cell receptor beta chains from one sample sequenced in a study of response to subunit inactivated influenza vaccine. TCRdb processed the RT-PCR reads anew with MiXCR; each CDR3 protein has one entry. The table shows roughly 790,000 distinct CDR3 sequences, with 21% occurring only once. Material: PBMCs from blood, obtained less than 6 days after vaccination. The receptors originated from a man aged 45-65 years who received an inactivated influenza vaccine.

This clonotype has more than one count but fewer than ten. The chain combines TRBV5-1 with TRBJ2-5, with D perhaps given as TRBD1 or TRBD2 (5 bases each). The V gene's germline CDR1 is SGHRS and CDR2 YFSETQ. The length of the CDR3 is 15 residues. The V end lost 0 bases, the J end lost 5 bases, and 14 bases lay between the germline ends. DNA of the CDR3: TGCGCCAGCAGCTTGGACGGGACGGGTCTCGAGACCCAGTACTTC. This gives the protein CASSLDGTGLETQYF.

The chain combines TRBV20-1 with TRBJ2-3; D not resolved. Trimming removed 4 bases at V and 0 bases at J, with 11 bases between. The length of the CDR3 is 14 residues. The germline V gene encodes CDR1 DFQATT and CDR2 SNEGSKA (reference sequence). CDR3 in amino acids: CSANWGTSTDTQYF. CDR3 sequence (DNA): TGCAGTGCTAACTGGGGAACTAGCACAGATACGCAGTATTTT.

The V gene is TRBV2, the J gene TRBJ1-4; 7 bases match TRBD1. The CDR3 totals 14 residues. Germline CDR1 and CDR2: SNHLY and FYNNEI. Unmatched junction bases numbered 8, after V lost 10 bases and J lost 3 bases. The CDR3, as DNA: TGTGCCATAAAACAGGGGCGGCCTAATGAAAAACTGTTTTTT. Amino acid sequence: CAIKQGRPNEKLFF.

The V and J genes are TRBV28 and TRBJ2-7, with 7 bases fitting TRBD2. V gave up 3 bases and J gave up 3 bases; unmatched junction bases: 5. Per the germline V gene, CDR1 is MDHEN and CDR2 is SYDVKM. CDR3 length: 14 amino acids. The DNA of the CDR3 is TGTGCCAGCAGTTTCCAAGCGGGGATCTACGAGCAGTACTTC. The encoded protein is CASSFQAGIYEQYF.